The 22 T cell receptor beta chains presented below share a single source sample, sequenced in a study of CD8+ T cells in alopecia areata. RNA was isolated and reverse transcribed to cDNA, the sequencing template. Method: immunoSEQ multiplex PCR; TCRdb's copy keeps in-frame clones and lacks some. The sample consists of approximately 7,000 clones, roughly 70% of them appearing once. Alopecia areata patients had lesional scalp punch biopsies and peripheral blood taken from them. Material: skin, obtained at week 0. The receptors shown here come from a human donor with alopecia areata.

The V gene is TRBV7-2, the J gene TRBJ2-6; the D gene is possibly TRBD2 (5 bases). The length of the CDR3 is 15 residues. Germline lookup yields CDR1 SGHTA and CDR2 FQGNSA. V was shortened by 8 bases and J by 1 base, with 12 bases between the two germline ends. CDR3 nucleotide sequence: TGTGCCAGCCTGACGGAGGCTTCTGGGGCCAACGTCCTGACTTTC. Translation: CASLTEASGANVLTF.

The chain couples TRBV7-2 to TRBJ2-7; tentative D call: TRBD1 (5 bases). The CDR3 runs 16 residues. The germline CDR1 and CDR2 sequences are SGHTA and FQGNSA. V gave up 3 bases and J gave up 5 bases, with 20 bases separating them. CDR3 region: CASSFGSVGVSNEQYF. The CDR3 bases are TGTGCCAGCAGCTTCGGGTCGGTAGGGGTAAGCAACGAGCAGTACTTC.

This chain joins TRBV7-3 and TRBJ2-1; D is unresolved. Deletions cut 2 bases from V and 0 bases from J, with 8 bases between. CDR1 and CDR2 from the germline V gene are SGHTA and FQGTGA. The CDR3 is made up of 15 amino acids. CDR3 sequence: CASSLGASSYNEQFF. CDR3 coding DNA: TGTGCCAGCAGCTTAGGAGCGTCCTCCTACAATGAGCAGTTCTTC.

The gene calls are TRBV6-5 and TRBJ2-7, with D possibly TRBD2 on 7 matching bases. Germline V CDR1 and CDR2: MNHEY, SVGAGI. The V end lost 8 bases, the J end lost 1 base, and 15 bases lay between the germline ends. CDR3 length: 14 residues. CDR3 DNA: TGTGCCAGCTTCGGTCGGGGGGCGTCCTACGAGCAGTACTTC. Amino acids: CASFGRGASYEQYF.

V usage is TRBV7-3 and J usage is TRBJ2-1, with D possibly matching TRBD1 (7 bases). Per the germline V gene, CDR1 is SGHTA and CDR2 is FQGTGA. The V and J ends lost 4 bases and 9 bases respectively, with 22 bases between them. The CDR3 is 16 amino acids. The CDR3 loop reads CASSSRQGRRGGEQFF. The CDR3 nucleotides read TGTGCCAGCAGCTCCCGACAGGGCAGGCGGGGTGGTGAGCAGTTCTTC.

The chain uses TRBV10-3 and TRBJ2-5, with a possible D match to TRBD2 (5 bases). Germline V gives CDR1 ENHRY, CDR2 SYGVKD. Between the trimmed V and J ends, which lost 4 bases and 1 base, there was a span of 13 bases. The CDR3 contains 15 residues. Written as DNA, the CDR3 is TGTGCCATCAGTGTATCGGGGTTACCCCAAGAGACCCAGTACTTC. As protein: CAISVSGLPQETQYF.

CDR3 in DNA: TGCGCCAGCAATGAGCAGGGGAACACTGAAGCTTTCTTT. Translation: CASNEQGNTEAFF. The gene calls are TRBV4-1 and TRBJ1-1, with D possibly being TRBD1 (5 bases). The V end lost 7 bases, the J end lost 1 base, and 10 bases lay between the germline ends. The CDR3 is 13 amino acids. Germline CDR1 MGHRA, CDR2 YSYEKL.

In its sample, this clone was seen a few times. This chain joins TRBV5-6 and TRBJ2-3; D is ambiguous. Germline CDR1 and CDR2: SGHDT and YYEEEE. Between the trimmed V and J ends, which lost 2 bases and 2 bases, there was a span of 9 bases. The CDR3 consists of 14 residues. In nucleotides, the CDR3 is TGTGCCAGCAGCTTTGGACCGAACACAGATACGCAGTATTTT. Protein product: CASSFGPNTDTQYF.

The gene calls are TRBV4-1 and TRBJ2-1, with D uncertain. CDR1 and CDR2 (germline): MGHRA, YSYEKL. V lost 1 base, J lost 5 bases, and 15 bases lay in between. There are 16 residues in the CDR3. The CDR3 sequence is CASSQVDLVIHNEQFF. The CDR3 DNA reads TGCGCCAGCAGCCAAGTGGATCTAGTAATACACAATGAGCAGTTCTTC.

The chain is built from TRBV5-1 and TRBJ1-3; D is unclear. CDR1 is SGHRS, CDR2 YFSETQ, per germline. The ends were cut back, 4 bases at V and 4 bases at J, with 15 bases in the middle. The CDR3 spans 15 residues. The CDR3 here is CASSNGQASGNTIYF. The CDR3 bases are TGCGCCAGCAGCAATGGTCAGGCTTCAGGAAACACCATATATTTT.

This clone was recorded once. This sequence joins TRBV5-5 and TRBJ2-2; 9 nucleotides match TRBD1. Germline CDR1 SGHKS, CDR2 YYEKEE (reference sequence). CDR3 length: 14 residues. Trimming took 3 bases from V and 8 from J; bases not matched to a gene: 5. The CDR3 DNA reads as TGTGCCAGCAGCTGGGACAGGGCGGGAGGGGAGCTGTTTTTT. This gives the protein CASSWDRAGGELFF.

The chain combines TRBV5-1 with TRBJ1-1; no clear D gene. Germline CDR1 reads SGHRS; CDR2 reads YFSETQ. CDR3 length: 14 amino acids. V lost 2 bases, J lost 1 base, and 9 bases lay in between. CDR3 loop: CASSFGRGNTEAFF. The DNA for the CDR3 is TGCGCCAGCAGCTTCGGGCGGGGGAACACTGAAGCTTTCTTT.

This chain uses TRBV5-4 with TRBJ1-1, with D tentatively TRBD1 (6 bases). CDR3 size: 16 residues. Per the germline V gene, CDR1 is SGHNT and CDR2 is YYREEE (reference sequence). V lost 4 bases, J lost 4 bases, and 20 bases lay in between. This CDR3 reads CASSQERGAWGTEAFF. The CDR3 coding sequence is TGTGCCAGCAGCCAAGAGAGGGGGGCGTGGGGCACTGAAGCTTTCTTT.

The chain combines TRBV27 with TRBJ2-2; 7 bases are shared with TRBD2. Germline V CDR1 and CDR2: MNHEY, SMNVEV (reference sequence). The CDR3 consists of 15 residues. J gave up 5 bases and V 6 bases, and 9 bases lay outside the gene matches. The CDR3 sequence is CASRPFGGLTGELFF. The CDR3 bases are TGTGCCAGCAGACCCTTCGGGGGGTTGACCGGGGAGCTGTTTTTT.

The chain has TRBV23-1 and TRBJ2-2; either TRBD1 or TRBD2 may supply D (6 bases each). TRBV23-1 is annotated as an ORF whose role is uncertain. CDR3 length equals 16 residues. V lost 2 bases and J lost 7, with 17 bases in between. The DNA of the CDR3 is TGCGCCAGCAGTCAACCAAGGAGGAGGGGGGTCGGGGAGCTGTTTTTT. Its protein product is CASSQPRRRGVGELFF.

The V gene is TRBV6-1, the J gene TRBJ2-1, with D unresolved. V lost 3 bases and J 8 bases, leaving 5 bases between the germline ends. Germline V lookup: CDR1 MNHNS, CDR2 SASEGT. CDR3 size: 11 residues. CDR3 protein: CASSEVYEQFF. CDR3 bases: TGTGCCAGCAGTGAGGTCTATGAGCAGTTCTTC.

This chain links TRBV21-1 with TRBJ1-2. TRBV21-1 constitutes a pseudogene. CDR3 length equals 15 residues. CDR3 nucleotides: TGTGCCAGCAGCAAAGGGGGTTGTCCGATCGATGGCTACACCTTC. Its translation: CASSKGGCPIDGYTF.

The chain uses TRBV6-5 and TRBJ2-3, with 11 bases lining up with TRBD2. V lost 6 bases and J lost 5; bases outside the gene matches: 7. CDR3 length equals 15 residues. CDR1 MNHEY and CDR2 SVGAGI come from the germline V gene. This CDR3 reads CASSPLAGGRDTQYF. The CDR3 DNA is TGTGCCAGCAGCCCTCTAGCGGGGGGTAGAGATACGCAGTATTTT.

This clone was found once. V gene TRBV10-2 combines with J gene TRBJ2-7; D perhaps matches TRBD1 (6 bases). The germline V gene encodes CDR1 WSHSY and CDR2 SAAADI. The CDR3 runs 12 residues. The V and J ends lost 7 bases and 2 bases respectively, with 9 bases between them. The CDR3 loop is CASKGEPYEQYF. CDR3 DNA sequence: TGCGCCAGCAAGGGGGAACCCTACGAGCAGTACTTC.

This clone was detected once. The chain employs TRBV4-1 and TRBJ2-3; 10 bases agree with TRBD1. This CDR3 comprises 16 residues. CDR1 is MGHRA, CDR2 YSYEKL, per germline. The J segment lost 5 bases and the V segment lost 6 bases, leaving 11 bases of the junction unmatched. The CDR3 spells CASRPTGTGVVDTQYF. The CDR3 DNA reads TGCGCCAGCAGGCCAACCGGGACAGGGGTTGTAGATACGCAGTATTTT.

V gene TRBV9 combines with J gene TRBJ2-3, with D perhaps matching TRBD2 (7 bases). The CDR3 extends over 17 amino acids. The V end lost 1 base, the J end lost 5 bases, and 20 bases lay between the germline ends. CDR1 and CDR2 from the germline V gene are SGDLS and YYNGEE. The CDR3 protein is CASSVLGGAARRDTQYF. The CDR3 nucleotides read TGTGCCAGCAGCGTATTAGGGGGGGCTGCCAGGAGAGATACGCAGTATTTT.

The V and J genes are TRBV11-2 and TRBJ2-2, with D perhaps matching TRBD1 (5 bases). Germline V gene data show CDR1 as SGHAT and CDR2 as FQNNGV. V shed 3 bases and J shed 1 base, with 6 bases lying between them. CDR3 length equals 14 residues. CDR3 DNA: TGTGCCAGCAGCTTTCAGGGGAACACCGGGGAGCTGTTTTTT. Protein product: CASSFQGNTGELFF.